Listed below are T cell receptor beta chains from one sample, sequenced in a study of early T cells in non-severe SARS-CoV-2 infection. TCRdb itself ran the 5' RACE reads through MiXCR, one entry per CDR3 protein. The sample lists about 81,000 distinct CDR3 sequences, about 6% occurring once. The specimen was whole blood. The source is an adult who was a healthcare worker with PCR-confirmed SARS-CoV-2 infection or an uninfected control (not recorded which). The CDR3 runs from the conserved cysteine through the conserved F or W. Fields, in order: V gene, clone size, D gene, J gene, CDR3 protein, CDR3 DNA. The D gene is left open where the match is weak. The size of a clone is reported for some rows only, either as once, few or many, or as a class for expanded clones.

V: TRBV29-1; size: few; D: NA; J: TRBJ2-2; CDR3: CSVDGGNSANTGELFF; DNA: TGCAGCGTTGATGGGGGGAACAGCGCGAACACCGGGGAGCTGTTTTTT
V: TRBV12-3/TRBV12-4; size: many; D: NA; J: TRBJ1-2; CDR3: CASSPRGEGGYTF; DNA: TGTGCCAGCAGTCCGCGGGGAGAAGGAGGCTACACCTTC
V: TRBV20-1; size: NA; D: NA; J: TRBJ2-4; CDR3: CSARGTLAKNIQYF; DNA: TGCAGTGCTAGGGGGACTCTAGCCAAAAACATTCAGTACTTC
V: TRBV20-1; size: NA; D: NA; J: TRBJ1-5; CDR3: CSARGLGRENQPQHF; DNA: TGCAGTGCTAGGGGATTGGGACGGGAGAATCAGCCCCAGCATTTT
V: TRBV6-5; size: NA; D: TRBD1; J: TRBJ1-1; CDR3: CASTRTGVRMNTEAFF; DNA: TGTGCCAGCACCAGAACAGGGGTCAGAATGAACACTGAAGCTTTCTTT
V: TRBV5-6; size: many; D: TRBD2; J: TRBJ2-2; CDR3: CASSLGLAGTGELFF; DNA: TGTGCCAGCAGCTTGGGACTAGCTGGCACCGGGGAGCTGTTTTTT
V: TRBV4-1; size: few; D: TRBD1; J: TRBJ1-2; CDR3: CASSVTGGYGYTF; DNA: TGCGCCAGCAGCGTTACAGGGGGCTATGGCTACACCTTC
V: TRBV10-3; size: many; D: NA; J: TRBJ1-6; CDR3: CAIRPQEHNSPLHF; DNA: TGTGCCATCAGACCTCAGGAGCATAATTCACCCCTCCACTTT
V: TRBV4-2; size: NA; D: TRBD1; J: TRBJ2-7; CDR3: CASSHEGQGRLYEQYF; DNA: TGTGCCAGCAGCCATGAAGGACAGGGGCGACTCTACGAGCAGTACTTC
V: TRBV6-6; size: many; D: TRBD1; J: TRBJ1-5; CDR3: CASSPQTGFTVNQPQHF; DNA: TGTGCCAGCAGTCCCCAGACAGGGTTCACGGTCAATCAGCCCCAGCATTTT
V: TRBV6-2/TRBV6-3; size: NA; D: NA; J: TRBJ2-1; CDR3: CASSPIGSTNRPHEQFF; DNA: TGTGCCAGCAGTCCCATCGGATCCACCAATCGTCCGCATGAGCAGTTCTTC
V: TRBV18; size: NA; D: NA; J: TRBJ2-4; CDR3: CASSRLFRGDIQYF; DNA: TGTGCCAGCTCGCGCCTGTTTCGAGGCGACATTCAGTACTTC